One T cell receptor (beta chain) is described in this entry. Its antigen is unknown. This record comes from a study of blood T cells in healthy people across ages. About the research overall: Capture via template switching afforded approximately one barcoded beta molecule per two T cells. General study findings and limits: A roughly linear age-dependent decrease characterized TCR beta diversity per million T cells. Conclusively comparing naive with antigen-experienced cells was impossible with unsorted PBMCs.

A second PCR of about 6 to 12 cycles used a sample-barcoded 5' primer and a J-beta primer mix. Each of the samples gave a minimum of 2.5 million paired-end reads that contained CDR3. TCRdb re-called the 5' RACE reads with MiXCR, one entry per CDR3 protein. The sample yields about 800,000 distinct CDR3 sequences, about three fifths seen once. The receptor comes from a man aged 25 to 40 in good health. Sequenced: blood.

CDR3 sequence (DNA): TGTGCCAGCAAGGAGACCTCGTATTCACCCCTCCACTTT. This gives the protein CASKETSYSPLHF. The chain is built from TRBV12-3 or TRBV12-4 and TRBJ1-6; D not resolved. The CDR3 contains 13 residues. The V gene lost 7 bases and the J gene lost 8 bases, with 12 bases spanning the gap.